The 5 T cell receptor beta chains presented below share a single source sample, sequenced in a study of T cell responses to AZD1222 COVID-19 vaccine. Here immunoSEQ multiplex PCR was the method, and the copy in TCRdb shows in-frame clones only, minus some. The sample holds 150,000 or so clones; 88% are singletons and the top ten take around 3%. This sample comprised peripheral blood, obtained on day 0 of AZD1222 vaccination. These receptors came from an adult in good health.

V is TRBV3-1 (or the pseudogene TRBV3-2) and J is TRBJ2-5, with 15 bases aligning to TRBD2. Germline V gene lookup returns CDR1 LGHDT and CDR2 YNNKEL (reference sequence). V lost 3 bases, J lost 2 bases, and 4 bases stayed unmatched. The CDR3 loop spans 17 amino acids. The CDR3, as DNA: TGTGCCAGCAGCCATGGGACTAGCGGGGGGTTACAAGAGACCCAGTACTTC. It encodes CASSHGTSGGLQETQYF.

V gene TRBV10-3 combines with J gene TRBJ1-5; 10 nucleotides agree with TRBD1. The CDR3 spans 17 residues. The trim removed 0 bases at V and 2 bases at J, leaving 4 bases unmatched. Germline-derived CDR1 and CDR2 are ENHRY and SYGVKD. The CDR3 region is CAISESPGTGGNQPQHF. The CDR3 coding sequence is TGTGCCATCAGTGAGTCACCCGGGACAGGGGGCAATCAGCCCCAGCATTTT.

V gene TRBV7-9 combines with J gene TRBJ2-1; no reliable D call. The CDR3 length is 15 residues. Trimming stripped 1 base from V and 0 bases from J, with 7 bases between. CDR1 and CDR2 from the germline V gene are SEHNR and FQNEAQ (reference sequence). The DNA for the CDR3 is TGTGCCAGCAGCTTAGGGGCAAGCTCCTACAATGAGCAGTTCTTC. Its translation is CASSLGASSYNEQFF.

In its sample, this clone was seen a few times. CDR3 nucleotides: TGCGCCAGCAGCCTAGATCGGACAGGGAACTATGGCTACACCTTC. Encoded protein: CASSLDRTGNYGYTF. This sequence joins TRBV4-3 and TRBJ1-2, with 8 bases identical to TRBD1. The CDR3 consists of 15 residues. Per germline, CDR1 LGHNA and CDR2 YSLEER. The trim removed 4 bases at V and 2 bases at J, leaving 6 bases unmatched.

The chain is built from TRBV6-5 and TRBJ1-5; TRBD1 is a possible D gene (6 bases). V was pared by 4 bases and J by 6 bases, with 13 bases between. Looked up from germline, CDR1 is MNHEY and CDR2 is SVGAGI. CDR3 length: 14 amino acids. The CDR3 loop reads CASSSGDSGQPQHF. CDR3 coding DNA: TGTGCCAGCAGTTCAGGGGATTCGGGTCAGCCCCAGCATTTT.